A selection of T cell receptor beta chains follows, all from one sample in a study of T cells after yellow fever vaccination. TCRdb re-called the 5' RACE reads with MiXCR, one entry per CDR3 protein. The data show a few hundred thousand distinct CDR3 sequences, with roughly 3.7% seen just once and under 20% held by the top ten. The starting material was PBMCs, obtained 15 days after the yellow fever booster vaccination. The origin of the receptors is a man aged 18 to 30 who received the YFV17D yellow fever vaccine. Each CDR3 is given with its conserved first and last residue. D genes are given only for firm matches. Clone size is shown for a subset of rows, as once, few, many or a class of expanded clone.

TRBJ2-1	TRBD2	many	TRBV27	CASSPVGGGTYNEQFF	TGTGCCAGCAGTCCCGTGGGGGGAGGGACCTACAATGAGCAGTTCTTC
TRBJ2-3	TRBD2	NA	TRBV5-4	CASSLGAGGPTDTQYF	TGTGCCAGCAGCTTAGGAGCGGGGGGGCCCACAGATACGCAGTATTTT
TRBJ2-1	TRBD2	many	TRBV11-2	CASTTFGGGSYNEQFF	TGTGCCAGCACCACATTCGGGGGGGGTTCCTACAATGAGCAGTTCTTC
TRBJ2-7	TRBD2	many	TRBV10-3	CAIRSGTSDNHEQYF	TGTGCCATCAGGTCCGGGACTAGCGATAACCACGAGCAGTACTTC
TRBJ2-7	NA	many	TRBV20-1	CSVYSGHSDEQYF	TGCAGTGTTTACTCCGGGCACTCCGATGAGCAGTACTTC
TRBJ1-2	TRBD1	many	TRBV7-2	CASSRDRVGYTF	TGTGCCAGCAGCCGGGACAGGGTTGGCTACACCTTC
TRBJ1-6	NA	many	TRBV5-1	CASSLEGNNSPLHF	TGCGCCAGCAGCTTGGAGGGAAATAATTCACCCCTCCACTTT
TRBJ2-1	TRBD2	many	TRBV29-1	CSVEDGRGAYNEQFF	TGCAGCGTTGAAGATGGGCGGGGGGCTTACAATGAGCAGTTCTTC
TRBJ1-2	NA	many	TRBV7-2	CASSLGLDYGYTF	TGTGCCAGCAGCTTAGGGTTGGACTATGGCTACACCTTC
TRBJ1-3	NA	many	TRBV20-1	CSARARVSGNTIYF	TGCAGTGCTAGAGCTAGAGTCTCTGGAAACACCATATATTTT
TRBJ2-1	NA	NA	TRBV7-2	CASSPGQLLYNEQFF	TGTGCCAGCAGCCCCGGACAGCTTCTCTACAATGAGCAGTTCTTC
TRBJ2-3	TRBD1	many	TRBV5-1	CASSLTTGGAQDTQYF	TGCGCCAGCAGCTTGACGACAGGGGGCGCGCAAGATACGCAGTATTTT
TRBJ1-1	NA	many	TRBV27	CASLPWVDTEAFF	TGTGCCAGCCTACCGTGGGTGGACACTGAAGCTTTCTTT
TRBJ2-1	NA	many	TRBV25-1	CASSISIYNEQFF	TGTGCCAGCAGTATTTCGATATACAATGAGCAGTTCTTC
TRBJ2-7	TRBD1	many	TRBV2	CASEDRAREQYF	TGTGCCAGCGAAGACAGGGCTCGCGAGCAGTACTTC
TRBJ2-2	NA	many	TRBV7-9	CASSLGPGELFF	TGTGCCAGCAGCTTAGGGCCAGGGGAGCTGTTTTTT
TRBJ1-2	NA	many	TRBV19	CASSIERVGYTF	TGTGCCAGTAGTATCGAAAGGGTTGGCTACACCTTC
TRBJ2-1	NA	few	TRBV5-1	CASSFTSTSSYNEQFF	TGCGCCAGCAGCTTCACTAGCACCAGCTCCTACAATGAGCAGTTCTTC
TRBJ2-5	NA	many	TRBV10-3	CAISEWGKETQYF	TGTGCCATCAGTGAGTGGGGCAAAGAGACCCAGTACTTC
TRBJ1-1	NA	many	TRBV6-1	CASSETGNTEAFF	TGTGCCAGCAGCGAGACAGGGAACACTGAAGCTTTCTTT
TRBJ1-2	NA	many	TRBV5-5	CASSLVNQGSDYGYTF	TGTGCCAGCAGCTTGGTCAATCAGGGTTCGGACTATGGCTACACCTTC
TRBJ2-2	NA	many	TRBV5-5	CASSLVGRVAGELFF	TGTGCCAGCAGCTTGGTCGGCAGGGTTGCCGGGGAGCTGTTTTTT
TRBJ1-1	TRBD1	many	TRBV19	CATEQGKAFF	TGTGCCACCGAACAGGGGAAAGCTTTCTTT
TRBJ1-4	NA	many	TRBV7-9	CASTRTGWEEKLFF	TGTGCCAGCACTCGGACGGGGTGGGAGGAAAAACTGTTTTTT
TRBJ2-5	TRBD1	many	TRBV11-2	CASSEDRGLETQYF	TGTGCCAGCAGCGAAGACAGGGGGCTGGAGACCCAGTACTTC
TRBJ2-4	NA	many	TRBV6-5	CASSTTGTLGDIQYF	TGTGCCAGCAGTACCACCGGGACACTCGGGGACATTCAGTACTTC
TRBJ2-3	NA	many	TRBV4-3	CASSQDGTTSRTDTQYF	TGCGCCAGCAGCCAAGATGGCACTACCTCTCGGACGGATACGCAGTATTTT
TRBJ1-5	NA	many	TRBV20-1	CSATTAGREFGNQPQHF	TGCAGTGCCACCACTGCCGGCAGAGAGTTTGGCAATCAGCCCCAGCATTTT
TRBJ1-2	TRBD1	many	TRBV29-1	CSVEIRDRGVGYTF	TGCAGCGTTGAAATCCGGGACAGGGGAGTTGGCTACACCTTC
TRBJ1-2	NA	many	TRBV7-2	CASSLASGRSNYGYTF	TGTGCCAGCAGCTTAGCTTCGGGCAGAAGTAACTATGGCTACACCTTC
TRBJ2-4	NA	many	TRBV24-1	CAVQEIWAKNIQYF	TGTGCCGTCCAGGAAATCTGGGCCAAAAACATTCAGTACTTC
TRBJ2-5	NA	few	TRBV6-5	CASSAGSRETQYF	TGTGCCAGCAGTGCCGGCAGCCGGGAGACCCAGTACTTC
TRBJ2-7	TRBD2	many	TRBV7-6	CASSFGREGPYEQYF	TGTGCCAGCAGCTTCGGACGGGAGGGGCCTTACGAGCAGTACTTC
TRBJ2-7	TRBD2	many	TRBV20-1	CSARDPSGGAYEQYF	TGCAGTGCTAGAGACCCAAGCGGGGGGGCCTACGAGCAGTACTTC
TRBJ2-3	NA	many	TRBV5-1	CASSPGIGTDTQYF	TGCGCCAGCAGCCCAGGGATCGGCACAGATACGCAGTATTTT
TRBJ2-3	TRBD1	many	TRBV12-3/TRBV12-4	CASSSQGADTQYF	TGTGCCAGCAGTTCACAGGGGGCAGATACGCAGTATTTT
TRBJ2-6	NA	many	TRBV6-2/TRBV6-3	CASKRAGANVLTF	TGTGCCAGCAAGAGGGCAGGGGCCAACGTCCTGACTTTC
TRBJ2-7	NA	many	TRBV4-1	CASSQGLNGLYEQYF	TGCGCCAGCAGCCAGGGCTTAAACGGTCTCTACGAGCAGTACTTC
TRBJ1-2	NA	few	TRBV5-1	CASSLEFGGVYGYTF	TGCGCCAGCAGCTTGGAATTTGGGGGAGTATATGGCTACACCTTC
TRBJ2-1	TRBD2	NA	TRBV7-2	CASGTSGHQEQFF	TGTGCCAGCGGGACTAGCGGACATCAAGAGCAGTTCTTC
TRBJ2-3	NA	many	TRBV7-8	CASSLARFLRYSTDTQYF	TGTGCCAGCAGCTTAGCTCGCTTTTTGAGATATAGCACAGATACGCAGTATTTT
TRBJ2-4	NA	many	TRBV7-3	CASSLTSGIGNIQYF	TGTGCCAGCAGCTTAACTTCCGGGATCGGAAACATTCAGTACTTC
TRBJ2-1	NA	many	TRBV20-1	CSARRGLF	TGCAGTGCTAGACGGGGTCTCTTC
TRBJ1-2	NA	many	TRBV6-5	CASSRAGYYGYTF	TGTGCCAGCAGTCGCGCCGGATACTATGGCTACACCTTC
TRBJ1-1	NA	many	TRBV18	CASSPLGPAAFF	TGTGCCAGCTCACCATTGGGACCAGCGGCTTTCTTT
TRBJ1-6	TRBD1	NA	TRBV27	CASSLITGGSSYNSPLHF	TGTGCCAGCAGTTTAATCACAGGGGGCAGTTCCTATAATTCACCCCTCCACTTT
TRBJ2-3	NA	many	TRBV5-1	CASSLTGSADTQYF	TGCGCCAGCAGCTTGACAGGGAGCGCAGATACGCAGTATTTT
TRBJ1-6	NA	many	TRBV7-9	CASSSPSPRNSPLHF	TGTGCCAGCAGCTCCCCGAGCCCGCGGAATTCACCCCTCCACTTT
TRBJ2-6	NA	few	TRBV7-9	CASSLLRSGANVLTF	TGTGCCAGCAGTTTACTTAGATCTGGGGCCAACGTCCTGACTTTC
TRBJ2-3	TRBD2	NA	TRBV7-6	CASAWASGGVTDTQYF	TGTGCCAGCGCTTGGGCTAGCGGGGGGGTCACAGATACGCAGTATTTT
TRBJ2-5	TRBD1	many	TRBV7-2	CASSLAGRGETQYF	TGTGCCAGCAGCTTAGCTGGCAGGGGGGAGACCCAGTACTTC
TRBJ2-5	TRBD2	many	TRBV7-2	CASRLAETQYF	TGTGCCAGCAGACTAGCGGAGACCCAGTACTTC
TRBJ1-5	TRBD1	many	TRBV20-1	CSAIRGNGRNQPQHF	TGCAGTGCTATCAGGGGGAATGGGCGCAATCAGCCCCAGCATTTT
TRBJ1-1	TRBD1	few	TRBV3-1	CASRNSGGEAFF	TGTGCCAGCAGGAATTCAGGGGGGGAAGCTTTCTTT
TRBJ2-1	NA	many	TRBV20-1	CSASRGREQFF	TGCAGTGCTAGTAGGGGTAGGGAGCAGTTCTTC
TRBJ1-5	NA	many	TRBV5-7	CASSRVVPAF	TGTGCCAGCAGTCGGGTCGTCCCCGCTTTT
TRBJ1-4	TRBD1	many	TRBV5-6	CASSQDPTGEATNEKLFF	TGTGCCAGCAGCCAAGATCCGACAGGGGAGGCCACTAATGAAAAACTGTTTTTT
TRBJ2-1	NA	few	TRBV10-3	CAISESERSSYNEQFF	TGTGCCATCAGTGAGTCTGAGCGGAGCTCCTACAATGAGCAGTTCTTC
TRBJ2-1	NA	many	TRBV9	CASSPSTSNEQFF	TGTGCCAGCAGCCCGTCAACTTCCAATGAGCAGTTCTTC